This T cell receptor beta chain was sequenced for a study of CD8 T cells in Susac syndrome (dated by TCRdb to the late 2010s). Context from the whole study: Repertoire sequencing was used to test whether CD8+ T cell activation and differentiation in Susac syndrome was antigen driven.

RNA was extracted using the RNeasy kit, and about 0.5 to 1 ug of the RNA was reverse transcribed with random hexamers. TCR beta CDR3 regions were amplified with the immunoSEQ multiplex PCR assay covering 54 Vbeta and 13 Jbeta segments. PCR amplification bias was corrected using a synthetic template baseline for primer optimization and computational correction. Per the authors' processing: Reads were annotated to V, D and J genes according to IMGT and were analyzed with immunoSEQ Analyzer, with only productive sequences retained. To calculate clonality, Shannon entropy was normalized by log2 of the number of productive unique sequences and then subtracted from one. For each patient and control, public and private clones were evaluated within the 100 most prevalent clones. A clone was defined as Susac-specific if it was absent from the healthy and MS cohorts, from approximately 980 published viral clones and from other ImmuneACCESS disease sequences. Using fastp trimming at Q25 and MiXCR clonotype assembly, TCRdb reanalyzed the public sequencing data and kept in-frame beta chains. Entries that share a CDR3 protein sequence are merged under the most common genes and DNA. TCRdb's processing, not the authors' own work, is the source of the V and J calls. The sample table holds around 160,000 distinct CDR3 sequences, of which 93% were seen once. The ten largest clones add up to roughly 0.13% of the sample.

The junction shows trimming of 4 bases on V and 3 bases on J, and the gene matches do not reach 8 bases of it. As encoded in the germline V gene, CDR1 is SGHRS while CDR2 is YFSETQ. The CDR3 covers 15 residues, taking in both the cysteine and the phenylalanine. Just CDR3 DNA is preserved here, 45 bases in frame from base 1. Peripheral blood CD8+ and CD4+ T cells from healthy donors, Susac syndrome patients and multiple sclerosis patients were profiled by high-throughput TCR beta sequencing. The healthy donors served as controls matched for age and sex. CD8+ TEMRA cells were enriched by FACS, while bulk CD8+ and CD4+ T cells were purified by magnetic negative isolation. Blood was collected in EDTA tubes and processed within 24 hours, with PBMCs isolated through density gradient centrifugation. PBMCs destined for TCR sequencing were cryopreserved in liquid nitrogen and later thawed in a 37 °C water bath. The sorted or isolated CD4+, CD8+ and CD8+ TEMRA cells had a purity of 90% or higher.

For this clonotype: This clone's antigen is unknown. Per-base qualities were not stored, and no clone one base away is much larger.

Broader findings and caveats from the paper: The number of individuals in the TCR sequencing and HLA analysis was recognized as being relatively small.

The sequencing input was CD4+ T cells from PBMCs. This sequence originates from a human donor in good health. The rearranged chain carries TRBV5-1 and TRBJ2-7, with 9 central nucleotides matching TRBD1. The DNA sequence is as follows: TGCGCCAGCAGCCCCGGGACAGGGCCCATCTACGAGCAGTACTTC. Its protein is CASSPGTGPIYEQYF.